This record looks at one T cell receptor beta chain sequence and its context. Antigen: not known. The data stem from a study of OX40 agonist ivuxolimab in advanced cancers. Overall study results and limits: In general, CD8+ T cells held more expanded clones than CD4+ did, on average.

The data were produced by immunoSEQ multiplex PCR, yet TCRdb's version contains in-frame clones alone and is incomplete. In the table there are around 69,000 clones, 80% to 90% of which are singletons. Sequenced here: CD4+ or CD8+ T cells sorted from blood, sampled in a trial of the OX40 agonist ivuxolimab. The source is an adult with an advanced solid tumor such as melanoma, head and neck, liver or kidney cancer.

The CDR3 DNA follows: TGTGCCAGCAGCTTTAGGGGCGGGAGGGTTGGCTCCTACGAGCAGTACTTC. Its protein is CASSFRGGRVGSYEQYF. The chain carries TRBV11-3 and TRBJ2-7; 9 nucleotides match TRBD2. CDR1 SGHNT and CDR2 YENEEA come from the germline V gene. The CDR3 is 17 residues long. The junction had 9 bases not matched to a gene; V was cut back by 3 bases and J by 0 bases.